Below, 25 T cell receptor beta chains from the same sample are listed, as sequenced in a study of blood T cell repertoires in COVID-19. The repertoire was sequenced with immunoSEQ multiplex PCR; TCRdb's copy has only in-frame clones and lacks some. The sample records around 300,000 clones, roughly nine tenths being singletons. Sequencing used PBMCs or T cells enriched from blood (not recorded which). These receptors were collected from a woman between 55 and 75 years old who had recovered from COVID-19.

J is TRBJ2-2 and V is TRBV7-3; TRBD1 agrees at 10 bases. CDR3 length: 16 amino acids. Per germline, CDR1 SGHTA and CDR2 FQGTGA. Trimming took 5 bases from V and 2 from J; bases not matched to a gene: 5. The CDR3, as DNA: TGTGCCAGCAGCCCGCGGACAGGGGGAAACACCGGGGAGCTGTTTTTT. Its translation: CASSPRTGGNTGELFF.

V is TRBV5-1 and J is TRBJ2-3, with 8 bases aligning to TRBD1. The CDR3 runs 15 residues. The germline CDR1 and CDR2 sequences are SGHRS and YFSETQ. V trimming: 4 bases; J trimming: 5 bases; junction bases outside the gene matches: 9. DNA of the CDR3: TGCGCCAGCAGCGTGGACAGGGCTTTGGGAGATACGCAGTATTTT. Translation: CASSVDRALGDTQYF. The entire variable domain, with the rest obtained from reference TRBV5-1 and TRBJ2-3, is as follows: KAGVTQTPRYLIKTRGQQVTLSCSPISGHRSVSWYQQTPGQGLQFLFEYFSETQRNKGNFPGRFSGRQFSNSRSEMNVSTLELGDSALYLCASSVDRALGDTQYFGPGTRLTVL.

The V call is TRBV7-9, the J call TRBJ1-3; D not resolved. Germline V gene lookup returns CDR1 SEHNR and CDR2 FQNEAQ (reference sequence). CDR3 length equals 14 residues. The V and J ends lost 1 base and 7 bases respectively, with 11 bases between them. The CDR3 DNA follows: TGTGCCAGCAGCTTAGTAGACTCACGGAACACCATATATTTT. Translated: CASSLVDSRNTIYF. Together with reference TRBV7-9 and TRBJ1-3, the CDR3 gives the full variable domain: DTGVSQNPRHKITKRGQNVTFRCDPISEHNRLYWYRQTLGQGPEFLTYFQNEAQLEKSRLLSDRFSAERPKGSFSTLEIQRTEQGDSAMYLCASSLVDSRNTIYFGEGSWLTVV.

CDR3 bases: TGCGCCAGCAGCCACCTCCTTAGCGGGGCCGCGATGTCCCAGTACTTC. Its protein is CASSHLLSGAAMSQYF. The chain recombines TRBV4-1 with TRBJ2-5; 8 bases align to TRBD2. Germline V gives CDR1 MGHRA, CDR2 YSYEKL. CDR3 length: 16 residues. V lost 3 bases and J lost 9; bases outside the gene matches: 15.

The rearrangement links TRBV4-1 to TRBJ1-3; the D gene is possibly TRBD1 (5 bases). Germline loops: CDR1 MGHRA, CDR2 YSYEKL. V was clipped by 4 bases and J by 0 bases, with 19 bases between them. This CDR3 has 18 amino acids. The CDR3 spells CASSLRGPALSSGNTIYF. As DNA, the CDR3 is TGCGCCAGCAGCCTTAGGGGTCCCGCTTTGAGCTCTGGAAACACCATATATTTT.

The V and J genes are TRBV19 and TRBJ2-5, with TRBD2 identical over 10 bases. Trimming cost V 7 bases and J 5 bases; bases outside gene matches: 4. The germline gives CDR1 LNHDA, CDR2 SQIVND (reference sequence). The CDR3 loop spans 13 amino acids. In DNA, the CDR3 is TGTGCCAGTACCACTAGCGGGGCCGAGACCCAGTACTTC. Amino acids: CASTTSGAETQYF.

The chain joins TRBV27 to TRBJ2-7, with TRBD2 as a possible D gene (7 bases). Trimming removed 7 bases at V and 2 bases at J, with 12 bases between. The CDR3 is 13 amino acids. Germline CDR1 and CDR2: MNHEY and SMNVEV (reference sequence). The DNA of the CDR3 is TGTGCCAGCAATGGCGGGGGCCCCTACGAGCAGTACTTC. Its protein is CASNGGGPYEQYF.

The rearrangement links TRBV5-4 to TRBJ2-5, with a tentative D call TRBD1 (6 bases). Germline CDR1 and CDR2: SGHNT and YYREEE (reference sequence). The length of the CDR3 is 14 residues. The V end lost 4 bases, the J end lost 0 bases, and 10 bases lay between the germline ends. The CDR3 sequence: CASSRDNYQETQYF. In nucleotides, the CDR3 is TGTGCCAGCAGCCGGGACAACTACCAAGAGACCCAGTACTTC. The variable domain in full, completed from reference TRBV5-4 and TRBJ2-5, reads ETGVTQSPTHLIKTRGQQVTLRCSSQSGHNTVSWYQQALGQGPQFIFQYYREEENGRGNFPPRFSGLQFPNYSSELNVNALELDDSALYLCASSRDNYQETQYFGPGTRLLVL.

The CDR3 spells CASSSGLAVQFF. DNA for the CDR3: TGCGCCAGCAGCTCCGGACTAGCAGTGCAGTTCTTC. V is TRBV5-1 and J is TRBJ2-1; TRBD2 aligns across 8 bases. CDR3 length equals 12 residues. CDR1 and CDR2 from the germline V gene are SGHRS and YFSETQ. The V segment lost 3 bases and the J segment 12 bases; nucleotides outside the gene matches: 5. Supplemented by reference TRBV5-1 and TRBJ2-1, the full variable domain reads KAGVTQTPRYLIKTRGQQVTLSCSPISGHRSVSWYQQTPGQGLQFLFEYFSETQRNKGNFPGRFSGRQFSNSRSEMNVSTLELGDSALYLCASSSGLAVQFFGPGTRLTVL.

The chain employs TRBV19 and TRBJ2-5, with D maybe TRBD1 (6 bases). This CDR3 comprises 13 residues. The germline V and J ends were trimmed by 5 bases and 2 bases, with 9 bases remaining between them. Looked up from germline, CDR1 is LNHDA and CDR2 is SQIVND (reference sequence). The CDR3 spells CASSPGTQETQYF. CDR3 DNA: TGTGCCAGTAGTCCCGGGACACAAGAGACCCAGTACTTC.

The rearrangement uses TRBV18 and TRBJ2-7, with 10 bases lining up with TRBD2. With 6 bases clipped from V and 5 bases from J, the junction kept 7 bases outside the gene matches. The CDR3 length is 14 residues. Germline CDR1 reads KGHSH; CDR2 reads LQKENI. CDR3: CASSPTSGMNEQYF. The CDR3 DNA is TGTGCCAGCTCGCCTACTAGCGGGATGAACGAGCAGTACTTC.

As to this clone: One end of the junction is discordant with germline, which a read error may explain. This chain connects TRBV6-5 to TRBJ2-3; 8 bases agree with TRBD2. The CDR3 runs 14 residues. From germline, CDR1 is MNHEY and CDR2 SVGAGI. The CDR3 DNA reads TGTGCCAGCAGTGACTCCGGGACTAGGCGTCCGCAGTATTTT. The encoded protein is CASSDSGTRRPQYF.

This rearrangement joins TRBV18 to TRBJ2-3, with TRBD2 matching over 10 bases. The CDR3 runs to 16 residues. V was clipped by 1 base and J by 1 base; unmatched bases: 2. Germline values: CDR1 KGHSH, CDR2 LQKENI. CDR3 residues: CASSPLGTSGTDTQYF. DNA for the CDR3: TGTGCCAGCTCACCACTTGGGACTAGCGGCACAGATACGCAGTATTTT.

This clone appeared once. The chain joins TRBV5-1 to TRBJ2-4, with 12 positions matching TRBD1. Germline trimming cut 4 bases from V and 8 bases from J; bases unmatched to any gene: 7. This CDR3 region has 15 residues. Germline CDR1 and CDR2: SGHRS and YFSETQ. The CDR3 loop is CASSKGTGGRHIQYF. The CDR3 nucleotides are TGCGCCAGCAGCAAAGGGACAGGGGGCCGTCACATTCAGTACTTC.

V and J are TRBV5-1 and TRBJ1-1; D is perhaps TRBD1 (6 bases). Trimming took 4 bases from V and 1 from J, leaving 11 bases between them. The CDR3 is 14 residues long. CDR1 and CDR2 (germline): SGHRS, YFSETQ. CDR3 nucleotide sequence: TGCGCCAGCAGCCCGGGACAACCGAACACTGAAGCTTTCTTT. It is translated as CASSPGQPNTEAFF.

The rearrangement uses TRBV28 and TRBJ1-1; the match to TRBD1 covers 7 bases. The CDR3 consists of 13 residues. In germline, CDR1 is MDHEN, CDR2 SYDVKM. Trimming removed 4 bases from V and 5 bases from J; junction bases left unmatched: 4. DNA of the CDR3: TGTGCCAGCAGTTACAGGGGCAGGACTGAAGCTTTCTTT. Its protein is CASSYRGRTEAFF.

The V call is TRBV7-3, the J call TRBJ2-1, with 10 bases fitting TRBD2. The CDR3 has 16 amino acids. V shed 0 bases and J 5 bases; nucleotides not matched to a gene: 4. Germline CDR1 SGHTA, CDR2 FQGTGA. The DNA of the CDR3 is TGTGCCAGCAGCTTAACAAGGACTAGCGGTAACAATGAGCAGTTCTTC. Residues: CASSLTRTSGNNEQFF.

The chain has TRBV7-6 and TRBJ1-4; TRBD1 is a possible D gene (5 bases). Germline V gene lookup returns CDR1 SGHVS and CDR2 FNYEAQ. The CDR3 runs to 16 residues. Trimming removed 6 bases from V and 7 bases from J, with 21 bases in between. The chain's CDR3 is CASSRIGGAGGEKLFF. Here the CDR3 DNA reads TGTGCCAGCAGTCGTATCGGTGGGGCGGGAGGTGAAAAACTGTTTTTT.

J is TRBJ2-6 and V is TRBV2; TRBD1 might be the D (6 bases). Germline values: CDR1 SNHLY, CDR2 FYNNEI. The CDR3 is 16 residues long. Trimming took off 6 bases at V and 1 base at J, with 13 bases between the two ends. CDR3 DNA sequence: TGTGCCAGCAGGGGGAACAGGGAATCTGGGGCCAACGTCCTGACTTTC. It specifies CASRGNRESGANVLTF.

The chain has TRBV5-1 and TRBJ2-1, with TRBD2 matching 9 bases. The trim removed 2 bases at V and 10 bases at J, leaving 10 bases unmatched. Per the germline V gene, CDR1 is SGHRS and CDR2 is YFSETQ. The CDR3 is made up of 15 amino acids. The CDR3 sequence: CASSLLAGVEGEQFF. DNA for the CDR3: TGCGCCAGCAGCTTATTAGCGGGAGTAGAGGGGGAGCAGTTCTTC.

This chain links TRBV27 with TRBJ2-5; the D gene is possibly TRBD2 (6 bases). Trimming removed 5 bases at V and 4 bases at J, with 14 bases between. Germline lookup yields CDR1 MNHEY and CDR2 SMNVEV (reference sequence). This CDR3 spans 14 amino acids. Here the CDR3 reads CASSATSRAETQYF. The DNA for the CDR3 is TGTGCCAGCAGTGCAACTAGCCGTGCAGAGACCCAGTACTTC.

This chain uses TRBV10-3 with TRBJ1-1, with D possibly being TRBD1 (5 bases). This CDR3 is built from 13 residues. Trimming took off 11 bases at V and 3 bases at J, with 16 bases between the two ends. Per the germline V gene, CDR1 is ENHRY and CDR2 is SYGVKD. CDR3 in amino acids: CAALGGEYTEAFF. In DNA form, the CDR3 reads TGTGCCGCTCTAGGAGGGGAGTACACTGAAGCTTTCTTT.

The chain has TRBV6-5 and TRBJ1-3; no definite D call. Germline CDR1 and CDR2: MNHEY and SVGAGI. Between the trimmed V and J ends, which lost 7 bases and 0 bases, there was a span of 13 bases. CDR3 length: 15 residues. The CDR3 coding sequence is TGTGCCAGCAAACCCATAGCTAACTCTGGAAACACCATATATTTT. It yields the protein CASKPIANSGNTIYF.

The rearrangement joins TRBV29-1 to TRBJ2-7, with TRBD1 as a possible D gene (5 bases). V was pared by 6 bases and J by 0 bases, with 12 bases between. Germline values: CDR1 SQVTM, CDR2 ANQGSEA. The CDR3 runs 13 residues. This CDR3 reads CSVQDTFSYEQYF. The CDR3, as DNA: TGCAGCGTCCAGGACACCTTCTCCTACGAGCAGTACTTC.

This clone was seen a handful of times. This sequence joins TRBV6-4 and TRBJ1-2, with 10 bases lining up with TRBD1. This CDR3 is 19 amino acids long. Germline CDR1 is MRHNA and CDR2 is SNTAGT. Trimming removed 4 bases from V and 4 bases from J; junction bases left unmatched: 18. CDR3 loop: CASSGLVGTGDERRYGYTF. CDR3 in DNA: TGTGCCAGCAGTGGGCTGGTCGGGACAGGGGACGAGAGGCGCTATGGCTACACCTTC.